Below are 5 T cell receptor beta chains sequenced from a single sample in a study of OX40 agonist ivuxolimab in advanced cancers. This table comes from immunoSEQ multiplex PCR, and its TCRdb copy is limited to in-frame clones, with some not included. The table has tens of thousands of clones, over 80% seen once; the top ten hold around 1.7%. Sequencing was performed on CD4+ or CD8+ T cells sorted from blood, taken in a trial of the OX40 agonist ivuxolimab. The receptors come from an adult with an advanced solid tumor such as melanoma, head and neck, liver or kidney cancer.

V and J are TRBV5-1 and TRBJ1-4; D ambiguous. CDR3 length: 14 residues. Germline assignment: CDR1 SGHRS and CDR2 YFSETQ. Trimming took off 4 bases at V and 4 bases at J, with 11 bases between the two ends. Here the CDR3 DNA reads TGCGCCAGCAGCCCAATCGCGGGTAATGAAAAACTGTTTTTT. This gives the protein CASSPIAGNEKLFF.

In this sample, this clone turned up once. The chain employs TRBV2 and TRBJ2-2; the D call may be TRBD1 or TRBD2 (5 bases each). Germline V lookup: CDR1 SNHLY, CDR2 FYNNEI. CDR3 length equals 14 residues. Trimming stripped 7 bases from V and 5 bases from J, with 14 bases between. CDR3 residues: CASTSGTDTGELFF. CDR3 nucleotides: TGTGCCAGCACCTCCGGGACGGATACCGGGGAGCTGTTTTTT.

The chain is built from TRBV5-4 and TRBJ2-3; D might be TRBD1 or TRBD2, each matching 6 bases. Germline V gene lookup returns CDR1 SGHNT and CDR2 YYREEE (reference sequence). The CDR3 extends over 14 amino acids. The V gene lost 4 bases and the J gene lost 3 bases, with 12 bases spanning the gap. CDR3 loop: CASSREGGTDTQYF. The CDR3 DNA follows: TGTGCCAGCAGCCGTGAGGGGGGTACAGATACGCAGTATTTT.

The rearrangement joins TRBV7-2 to TRBJ2-7; TRBD2 aligns across 7 bases. Germline CDR1 and CDR2: SGHTA and FQGNSA. The CDR3 has 14 residues. The J segment lost 7 bases and the V segment lost 5 bases, leaving 11 bases of the junction unmatched. The CDR3 sequence is CASSPWMGEGEQYF. In DNA form, the CDR3 reads TGTGCCAGCAGCCCATGGATGGGGGAGGGGGAGCAGTACTTC.

This clone was found many times. The chain is built from TRBV7-8 and TRBJ1-5; D is perhaps TRBD1 (6 bases). The CDR3 is made up of 15 amino acids. CDR1 is SGHVS, CDR2 FQNEAQ, per germline. V was shortened by 1 base and J by 7 bases, with 14 bases between the two germline ends. CDR3 sequence (DNA): TGTGCCAGCAGCTTAGGGCCAGGGGTCGAGCAGCCCCAGCATTTT. It codes for CASSLGPGVEQPQHF.